The source of this TCR beta chain is a study of molecular identifiers for immune sequencing clone quantification. Turning to this clonotype: As yet, its antigen is unknown.

The study, taken as a whole, reports: Sharing of a barcode by identical TCR molecules could cause highly expanded clone sizes to be underestimated.

With RNA at 10%, 30% or 50%, naive CD8 libraries came from about 20,000 to 1,000,000 sorted cells. When naive CD8 T cells were sorted, they were gated as CD8+CD4-CCR7+CD45RA+. Germline CDR1 SEHNR, CDR2 FQNEAQ (reference sequence). Losses at the gene ends were 3 bases for V and 4 bases for J; bases not matched to a gene: 10. This CDR3 region has 16 residues. TCRdb reprocessed the PCR reads with MiXCR, giving one entry per CDR3 protein. The sample yields 90,000 or so distinct CDR3 sequences, 21% seen once. The sequenced sample was naive CD8+ T cells from blood, with Jurkat cell RNA spiked in. Stated subset: FACS-sorted CD8+CD4-CCR7+CD45RA+ naive T cells. The receptor comes from a human donor in good health. Some libraries in this study had Jurkat cell RNA spiked in. The chain has TRBV7-9 and TRBJ2-7, with 9 positions matching TRBD1. CDR3 DNA sequence: TGTGCCAGCAGCTTCACACCGGGACAGGGATTGTACGAGCAGTACTTC. This gives the protein CASSFTPGQGLYEQYF.